A single sample is the source of the 3 T cell receptor beta chains below, sequenced in a study of technical replicates of blood from several donors. Only in-frame clones appear in the TCRdb table, and some are missing; sequencing was by immunoSEQ multiplex PCR. The sample has more than 75,000 clones; 80% to 90% are singletons. The source material was PBMCs. These receptors were collected from a human donor in good health. Some clones in this sample may be carry-over from other donors' samples.

This clone was detected a few times. The chain carries TRBV7-9 and TRBJ2-2, with 7 bases matching TRBD1. The junction had 2 bases not matched to a gene; V was cut back by 1 base and J by 3 bases. Per the germline V gene, CDR1 is SEHNR and CDR2 is FQNEAQ (reference sequence). CDR3 length: 15 residues. CDR3 region: CASSLGQGDTGELFF. CDR3 sequence (DNA): TGTGCCAGCAGCTTAGGTCAGGGGGACACCGGGGAGCTGTTTTTT.

A word on this clone: The sample contains more than one DNA sequence encoding this CDR3. The rearrangement joins TRBV5-1 to TRBJ1-1; D is unresolved. V was trimmed by 0 bases and J by 1 base, leaving 13 bases between them. This CDR3 spans 16 amino acids. The germline gives CDR1 SGHRS, CDR2 YFSETQ. The CDR3 region has the DNA TGCGCCAGCAGCTTGGGAAGAGGCAGAGGGAACACTGAAGCTTTCTTT. It encodes CASSLGRGRGNTEAFF.

This clone showed up just once. The chain has TRBV7-9 and TRBJ1-3; 7 positions agree with TRBD1. This CDR3 spans 15 amino acids. Germline-derived CDR1 and CDR2 are SEHNR and FQNEAQ (reference sequence). The CDR3 loop is CATGLDLFSGNTIYF. The CDR3 DNA follows: TGTGCGACAGGGCTGGATCTTTTCTCTGGAAACACCATATATTTT.